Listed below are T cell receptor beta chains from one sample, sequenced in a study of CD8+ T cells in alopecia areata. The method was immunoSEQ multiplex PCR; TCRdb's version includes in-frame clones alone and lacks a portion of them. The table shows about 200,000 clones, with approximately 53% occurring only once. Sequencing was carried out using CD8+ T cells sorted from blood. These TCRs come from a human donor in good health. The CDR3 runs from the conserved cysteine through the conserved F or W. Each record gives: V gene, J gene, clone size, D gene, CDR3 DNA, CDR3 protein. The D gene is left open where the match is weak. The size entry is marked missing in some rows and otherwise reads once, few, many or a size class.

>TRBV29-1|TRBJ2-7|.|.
TGCAGCGGGGGATCGGGCAGCACCTACGAGCAGTACTTC
CSGGSGSTYEQYF
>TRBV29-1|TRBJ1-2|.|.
TGCAGCGTTGAAGAGGGGTTGGGCTACACCTTC
CSVEEGLGYTF
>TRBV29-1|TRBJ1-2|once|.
TGCAGCGTTGAATGGGAGGCCGGCTATGGCTACACCTTC
CSVEWEAGYGYTF
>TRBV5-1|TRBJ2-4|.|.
TGCGCCAGCAGCTTGGATAGGTACCTAGCCAAAAACATTCAGTACTTC
CASSLDRYLAKNIQYF
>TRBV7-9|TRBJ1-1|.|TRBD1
TGTGCCAGCAGTTTTCCGGGACAGGGGGCTGAAGCTTTCTTT
CASSFPGQGAEAFF
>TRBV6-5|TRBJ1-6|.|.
TGTGCCAGCAGGGTACAGGGTAATTCACCCCTCCACTTT
CASRVQGNSPLHF
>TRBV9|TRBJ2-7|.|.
TGTGCCAGCAGCGCCAACACAGGTGGGGACGAGCAGTACTTC
CASSANTGGDEQYF
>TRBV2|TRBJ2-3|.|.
TGTGCCAGCAGCGACAGGAGGGGGAGCACAGATACGCAGTATTTT
CASSDRRGSTDTQYF
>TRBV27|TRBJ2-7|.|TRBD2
TGTGCCAGCAGTTTGCGGGGGATCTCCTACGAGCAGTACTTC
CASSLRGISYEQYF
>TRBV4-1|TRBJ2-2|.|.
TGCGCCAGCAGCCATTACGATGGCACCGGGGAGCTGTTTTTT
CASSHYDGTGELFF
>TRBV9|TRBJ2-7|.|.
TGTGCCAGCAGCGTAAGGGGCGGCGGAGTCTACGAGCAGTACTTC
CASSVRGGGVYEQYF
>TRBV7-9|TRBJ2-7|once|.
TGTGCCAGCAGCTTACCGGGTTCCTACGAGCAGTACTTC
CASSLPGSYEQYF
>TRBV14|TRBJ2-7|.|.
TGTGCCAGCAGCCCGACACCGCAGAGAGCCTACGAGCAGTACTTC
CASSPTPQRAYEQYF
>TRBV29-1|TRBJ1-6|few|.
TGCAGCGTAGGGACGGGTGATAATTCACCCCTCCACTTT
CSVGTGDNSPLHF
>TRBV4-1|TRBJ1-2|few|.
TGCGCCAGCAGTCCAGGGGCAAGCAATGGCTACACCTTC
CASSPGASNGYTF
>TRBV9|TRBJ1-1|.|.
TGTGCCAGCAGTATCGGACTAGGCTTCACTGAAGCTTTCTTT
CASSIGLGFTEAFF
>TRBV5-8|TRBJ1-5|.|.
TGTGCCAGCAGCTTAAGGGGGAACGGTGGCAATCAGCCCCAGCATTTT
CASSLRGNGGNQPQHF
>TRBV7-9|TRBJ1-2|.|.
TGTGCCAGCAGCTTAGTAGCGACCGGTAGTCGGTTGGGCTACACCTTC
CASSLVATGSRLGYTF
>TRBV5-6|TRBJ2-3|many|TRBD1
TGTGCCAGCAGCTTGGACACAGGGGGGCCGTGGAGCACAGATACGCAGTATTTT
CASSLDTGGPWSTDTQYF
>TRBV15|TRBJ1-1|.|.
TGTGCCACCAGCAGAGATCGTGGGGTGAACACTGAAGCTTTCTTT
CATSRDRGVNTEAFF
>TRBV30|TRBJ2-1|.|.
TGTGCCTGGGGCCCTCGACGTGAGCAGTTCTTC
CAWGPRREQFF
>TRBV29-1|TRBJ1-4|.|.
TGCAGCGCGTACCCGGGCAGTGGAGAAAAACTGTTTTTT
CSAYPGSGEKLFF
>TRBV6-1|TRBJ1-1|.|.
TGTGCCACCCTGCCGTCCTCTAACACTGAAGCTTTCTTT
CATLPSSNTEAFF
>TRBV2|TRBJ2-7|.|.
TGTGCCAGCAGTGACTCCTACGAGCAGTACTTC
CASSDSYEQYF
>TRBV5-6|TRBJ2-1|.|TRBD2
TGTGCCAGCAGCTTGTATGCTAGCGGGGGGAACAATGAGCAGTTCTTC
CASSLYASGGNNEQFF
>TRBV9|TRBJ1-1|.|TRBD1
TGTGCCAGCAGCGTAGGGGACAGCGGCCCTGAAGCTTTCTTT
CASSVGDSGPEAFF
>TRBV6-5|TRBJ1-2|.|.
TGTGCCAGCAGTTACTTGGGCAAAGACTATGGCTACACCTTC
CASSYLGKDYGYTF
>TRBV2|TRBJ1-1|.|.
TGTGCCAGCAGCGTTTTGAACACTGAAGCTTTCTTT
CASSVLNTEAFF
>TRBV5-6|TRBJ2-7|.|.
TGTGCCAGCAGCTTGGTTGGGGAGACCTACGAGCAGTACTTC
CASSLVGETYEQYF
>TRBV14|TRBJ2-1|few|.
TGTGCCAGCAGCCAAGACCCTCGGGGGTACAATGAGCAGTTCTTC
CASSQDPRGYNEQFF
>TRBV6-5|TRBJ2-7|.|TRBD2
TGTGCCAGCAGTCCGACTAGCGGGGGTAACGAGCAGTACTTC
CASSPTSGGNEQYF
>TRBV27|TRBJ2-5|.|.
TGTGCCAGCAGCCTTTCTGGACAGTCAGAGACCCAGTACTTC
CASSLSGQSETQYF
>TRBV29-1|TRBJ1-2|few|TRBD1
TGCAGCGTTCCAAGCCCAGGGCAGGGGGTCTATGGCTACACCTTC
CSVPSPGQGVYGYTF
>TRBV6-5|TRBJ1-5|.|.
TGTGCCAGCAGTATGGGACCCAATCAGCCCCAGCATTTT
CASSMGPNQPQHF
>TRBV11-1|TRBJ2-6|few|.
TGTGCCACCACCGAGGGAATAGGGGCCAACGTCCTGACTTTC
CATTEGIGANVLTF
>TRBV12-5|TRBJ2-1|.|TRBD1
TGTGCTAGTGGTTTGAGCGGGACAGGGGCGTCGGATGAGCAGTTCTTC
CASGLSGTGASDEQFF
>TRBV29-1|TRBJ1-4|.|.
TGCAGCGTTGCAAGGCAGAAACTGTTTTTT
CSVARQKLFF
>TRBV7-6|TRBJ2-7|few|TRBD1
TGTGCCAGCAGCTGGGGGACAGGGACCTACGAGCAGTACTTC
CASSWGTGTYEQYF
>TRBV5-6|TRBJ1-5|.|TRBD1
TGTGCCAGCAGCGTACAGGGGGCAAATCAGCCCCAGCATTTT
CASSVQGANQPQHF
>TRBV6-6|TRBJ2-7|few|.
TGTGCCAGCAGTTACTCCCCCGGATCCTACGAGCAGTACTTC
CASSYSPGSYEQYF
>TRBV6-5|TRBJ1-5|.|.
TGTGCCAGCAGTTACCTCCTCGGGCAGCCCCAGCATTTT
CASSYLLGQPQHF
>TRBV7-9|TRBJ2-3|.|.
TGTGCCAGCAGCTCTCATCCGGGCAGGGACACAGATACGCAGTATTTT
CASSSHPGRDTDTQYF
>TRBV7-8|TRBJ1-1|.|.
TGTGCCAGCAGCTTACGGCGGGGGAATACTGAAGCTTTCTTT
CASSLRRGNTEAFF
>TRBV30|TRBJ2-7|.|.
TGTGCCTGGACAGGGAGTTCCTACGAGCAGTACTTC
CAWTGSSYEQYF
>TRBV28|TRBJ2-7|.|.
TGTGCCAGCAGCGTCCGGTTGGGGGGATATTTCTACGAGCAGTACTTC
CASSVRLGGYFYEQYF
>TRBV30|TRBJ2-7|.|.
TGTGCCTGGAGTGTGGGGGCCGCGGGTAGCGAGCAGTACTTC
CAWSVGAAGSEQYF
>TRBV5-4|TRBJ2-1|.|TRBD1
TGTGCCAGCAGCCGGGACAGACTACAGTTCTTC
CASSRDRLQFF
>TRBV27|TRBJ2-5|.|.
TGTGCCAGCAGTTTTTCCATCCGCCAGGAGACCCAGTACTTC
CASSFSIRQETQYF
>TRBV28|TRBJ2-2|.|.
TGTGCGTCGGCAGCGAACACCGGGGAGCTGTTTTTT
CASAANTGELFF
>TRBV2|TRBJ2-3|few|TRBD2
TGTGCCAGCAGTGAAGCGGGGACTAGCGGGGCCCGCACAGATACGCAGTATTTT
CASSEAGTSGARTDTQYF